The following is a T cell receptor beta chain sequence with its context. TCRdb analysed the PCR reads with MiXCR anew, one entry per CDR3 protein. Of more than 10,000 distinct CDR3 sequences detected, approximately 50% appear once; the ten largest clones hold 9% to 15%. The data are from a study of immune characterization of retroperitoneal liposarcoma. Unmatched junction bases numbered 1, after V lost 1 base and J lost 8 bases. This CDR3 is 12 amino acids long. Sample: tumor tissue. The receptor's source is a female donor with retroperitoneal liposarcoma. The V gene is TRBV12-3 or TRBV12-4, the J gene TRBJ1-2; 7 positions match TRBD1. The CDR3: CASSLGTGGYTF. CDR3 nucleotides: TGTGCCAGCAGTTTAGGGACAGGCGGCTACACCTTC.